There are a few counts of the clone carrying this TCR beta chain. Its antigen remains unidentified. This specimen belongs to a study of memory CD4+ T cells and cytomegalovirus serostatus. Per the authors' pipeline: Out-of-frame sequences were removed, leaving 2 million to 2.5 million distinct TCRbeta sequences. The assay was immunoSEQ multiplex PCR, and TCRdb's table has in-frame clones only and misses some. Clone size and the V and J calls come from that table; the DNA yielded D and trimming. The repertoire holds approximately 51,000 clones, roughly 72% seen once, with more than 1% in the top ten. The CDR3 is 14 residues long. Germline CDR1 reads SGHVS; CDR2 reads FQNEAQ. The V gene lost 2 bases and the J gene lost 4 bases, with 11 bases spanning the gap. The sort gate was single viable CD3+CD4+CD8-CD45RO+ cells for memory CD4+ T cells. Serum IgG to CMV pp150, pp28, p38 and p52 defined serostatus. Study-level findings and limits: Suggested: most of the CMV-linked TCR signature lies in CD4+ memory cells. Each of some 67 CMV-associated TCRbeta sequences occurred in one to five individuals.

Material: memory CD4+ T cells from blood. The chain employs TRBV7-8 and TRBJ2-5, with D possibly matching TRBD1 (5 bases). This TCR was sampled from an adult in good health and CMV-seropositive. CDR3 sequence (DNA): TGTGCCAGCAGCTTAATCTCAGGGCCAGAGACCCAGTACTTC. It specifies CASSLISGPETQYF.